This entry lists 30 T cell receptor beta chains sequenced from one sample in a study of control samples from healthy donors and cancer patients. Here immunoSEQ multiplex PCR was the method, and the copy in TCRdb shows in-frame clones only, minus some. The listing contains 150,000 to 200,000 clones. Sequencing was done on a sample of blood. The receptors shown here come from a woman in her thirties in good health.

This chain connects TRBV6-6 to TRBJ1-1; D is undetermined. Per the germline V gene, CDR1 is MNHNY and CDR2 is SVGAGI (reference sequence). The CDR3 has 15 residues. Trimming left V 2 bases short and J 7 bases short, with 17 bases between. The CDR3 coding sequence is TGTGCCAGCAGTTACCCAGTCGAGGAGGCCGTTGAAGCTTTCTTT. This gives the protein CASSYPVEEAVEAFF.

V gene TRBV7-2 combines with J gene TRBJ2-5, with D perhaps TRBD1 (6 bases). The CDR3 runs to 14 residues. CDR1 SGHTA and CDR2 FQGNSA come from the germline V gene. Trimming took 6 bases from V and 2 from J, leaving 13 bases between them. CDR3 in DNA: TGTGCCAGCAGTCCACCAGGGGCGCAAGAGACCCAGTACTTC. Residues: CASSPPGAQETQYF.

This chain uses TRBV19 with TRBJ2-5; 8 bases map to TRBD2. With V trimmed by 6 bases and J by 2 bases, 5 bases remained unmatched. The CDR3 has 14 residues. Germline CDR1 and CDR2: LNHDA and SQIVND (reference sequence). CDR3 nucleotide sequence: TGTGCCAGTAGCCCACGACTAGCGCAAGAGACCCAGTACTTC. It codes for CASSPRLAQETQYF.

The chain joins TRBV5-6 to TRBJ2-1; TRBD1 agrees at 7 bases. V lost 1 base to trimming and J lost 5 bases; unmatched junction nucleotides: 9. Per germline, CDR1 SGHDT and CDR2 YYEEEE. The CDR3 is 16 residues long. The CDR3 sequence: CASSLQAGGFNNEQFF. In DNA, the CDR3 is TGTGCCAGCAGCTTGCAGGCAGGGGGTTTTAACAATGAGCAGTTCTTC.

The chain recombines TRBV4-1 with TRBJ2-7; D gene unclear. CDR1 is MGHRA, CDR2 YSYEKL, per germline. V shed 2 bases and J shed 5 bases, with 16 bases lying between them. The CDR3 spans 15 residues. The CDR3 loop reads CASSQTLDTLDEQYF. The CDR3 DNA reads TGCGCCAGCAGCCAAACACTGGATACCCTTGACGAGCAGTACTTC.

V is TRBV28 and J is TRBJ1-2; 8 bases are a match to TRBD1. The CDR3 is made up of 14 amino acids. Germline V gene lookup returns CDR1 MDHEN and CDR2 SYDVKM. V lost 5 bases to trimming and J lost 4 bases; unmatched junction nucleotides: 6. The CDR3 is CASSGRDRLYGYTF. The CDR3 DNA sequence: TGTGCCAGCAGTGGCCGGGACAGGCTCTATGGCTACACCTTC.

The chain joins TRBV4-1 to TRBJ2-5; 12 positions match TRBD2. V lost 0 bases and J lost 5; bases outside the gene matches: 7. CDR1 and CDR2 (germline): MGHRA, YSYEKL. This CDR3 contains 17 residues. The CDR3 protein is CASSQDGLAGGRETQYF. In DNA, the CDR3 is TGCGCCAGCAGCCAAGATGGTCTAGCGGGGGGGCGGGAGACCCAGTACTTC.

CDR3 sequence: CASSLDGKQGEQFF. CDR3 nucleotide sequence: TGCGCCAGCAGCTTGGATGGGAAACAGGGGGAGCAGTTCTTC. V usage is TRBV5-1 and J usage is TRBJ2-1, with 7 positions matching TRBD1. Germline V gene data show CDR1 as SGHRS and CDR2 as YFSETQ. V was clipped by 0 bases and J by 10 bases; unmatched bases: 7. The CDR3 covers 14 residues. Full variable domain (remainder filled in from reference TRBV5-1 and TRBJ2-1): KAGVTQTPRYLIKTRGQQVTLSCSPISGHRSVSWYQQTPGQGLQFLFEYFSETQRNKGNFPGRFSGRQFSNSRSEMNVSTLELGDSALYLCASSLDGKQGEQFFGPGTRLTVL.

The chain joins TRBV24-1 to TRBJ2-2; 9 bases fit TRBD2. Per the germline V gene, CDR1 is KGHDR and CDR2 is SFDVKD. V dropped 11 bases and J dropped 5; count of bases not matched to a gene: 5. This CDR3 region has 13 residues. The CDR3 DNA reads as TGTGCCAGCGGGGGGGCCGGAACCGGGGAGCTGTTTTTT. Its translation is CASGGAGTGELFF.

Written as DNA, the CDR3 is TGTGCCAGCCACTCAGGGGGCGTCCATTCACCCCTCCACTTT. This gives the protein CASHSGGVHSPLHF. V and J are TRBV7-2 and TRBJ1-6, with TRBD1 matching 8 bases. CDR3 length: 14 residues. V was pared by 8 bases and J by 8 bases, with 8 bases of the junction left unmatched. Germline V gene sequence: CDR1 SGHTA, CDR2 FQGNSA.

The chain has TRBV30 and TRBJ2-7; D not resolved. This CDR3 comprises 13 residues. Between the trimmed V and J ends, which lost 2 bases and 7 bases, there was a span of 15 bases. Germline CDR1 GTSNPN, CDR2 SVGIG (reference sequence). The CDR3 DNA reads TGTGCCTGGAGTCCTCCAGTGACGAGAGAGCAGTACTTC. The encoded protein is CAWSPPVTREQYF.

CDR3 sequence reads: CASSSPSGPSEKLFF. The CDR3 nucleotides are TGTGCCAGCAGTTCACCGAGTGGGCCTAGTGAAAAACTGTTTTTT. The chain recombines TRBV28 with TRBJ1-4; D gene ambiguous. The V end lost 4 bases, the J end lost 7 bases, and 16 bases lay between the germline ends. Germline V CDR1 and CDR2: MDHEN, SYDVKM. CDR3 size: 15 residues.

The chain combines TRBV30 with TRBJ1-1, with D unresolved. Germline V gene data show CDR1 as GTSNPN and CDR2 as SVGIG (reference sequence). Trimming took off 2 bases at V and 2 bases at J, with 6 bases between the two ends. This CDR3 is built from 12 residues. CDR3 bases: TGTGCCTGGAGTTTTTTAAACACTGAAGCTTTCTTT. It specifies CAWSFLNTEAFF.

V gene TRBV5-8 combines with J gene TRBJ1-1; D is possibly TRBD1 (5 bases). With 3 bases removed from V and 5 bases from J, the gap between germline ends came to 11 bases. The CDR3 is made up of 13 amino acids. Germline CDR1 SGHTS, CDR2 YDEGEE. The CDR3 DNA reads TGTGCCAGCAGCTATACCCGGGGGACTGAAGCTTTCTTT. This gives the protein CASSYTRGTEAFF.

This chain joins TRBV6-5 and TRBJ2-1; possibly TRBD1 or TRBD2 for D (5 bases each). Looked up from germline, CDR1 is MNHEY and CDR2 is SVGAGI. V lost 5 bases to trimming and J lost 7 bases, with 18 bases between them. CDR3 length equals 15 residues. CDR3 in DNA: TGTGCCAGCAGTCTCAGGGTTGTCGGAGGTAATGAGCAGTTCTTC. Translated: CASSLRVVGGNEQFF.

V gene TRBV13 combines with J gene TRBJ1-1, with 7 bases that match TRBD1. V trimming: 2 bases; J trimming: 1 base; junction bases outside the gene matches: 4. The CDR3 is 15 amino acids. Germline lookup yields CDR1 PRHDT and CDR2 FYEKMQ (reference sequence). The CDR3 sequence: CASSLRQGGNTEAFF. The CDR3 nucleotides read TGTGCCAGCAGCTTAAGGCAGGGGGGGAACACTGAAGCTTTCTTT. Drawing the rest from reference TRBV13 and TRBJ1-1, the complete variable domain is AAGVIQSPRHLIKEKRETATLKCYPIPRHDTVYWYQQGPGQDPQFLISFYEKMQSDKGSIPDRFSAQQFSDYHSELNMSSLELGDSALYFCASSLRQGGNTEAFFGQGTRLTVV.

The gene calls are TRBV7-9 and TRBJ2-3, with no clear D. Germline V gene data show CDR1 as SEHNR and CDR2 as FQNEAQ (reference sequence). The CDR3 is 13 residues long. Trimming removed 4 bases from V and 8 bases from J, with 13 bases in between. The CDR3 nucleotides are TGTGCCAGCAGCTCGAACCCCGTTGGTACGCAGTATTTT. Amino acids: CASSSNPVGTQYF.

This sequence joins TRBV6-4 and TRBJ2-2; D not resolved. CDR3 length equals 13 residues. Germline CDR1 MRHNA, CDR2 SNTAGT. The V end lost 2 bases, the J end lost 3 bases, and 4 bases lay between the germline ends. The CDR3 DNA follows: TGTGCCAGCAGTGACGGGGACACCGGGGAGCTGTTTTTT. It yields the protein CASSDGDTGELFF.

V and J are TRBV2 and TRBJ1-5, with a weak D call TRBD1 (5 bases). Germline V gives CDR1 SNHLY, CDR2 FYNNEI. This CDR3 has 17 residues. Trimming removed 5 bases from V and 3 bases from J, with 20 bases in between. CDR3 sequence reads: CASSFLNFQGNNQPQHF. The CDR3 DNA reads TGTGCCAGCAGTTTCCTAAATTTCCAGGGCAACAATCAGCCCCAGCATTTT.

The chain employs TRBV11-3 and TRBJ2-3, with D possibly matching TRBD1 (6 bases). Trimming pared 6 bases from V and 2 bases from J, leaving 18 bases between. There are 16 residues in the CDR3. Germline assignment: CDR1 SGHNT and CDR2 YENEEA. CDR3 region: CASSPGRVGATDTQYF. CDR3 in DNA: TGTGCCAGCAGTCCCGGTCGGGTGGGGGCCACAGATACGCAGTATTTT.

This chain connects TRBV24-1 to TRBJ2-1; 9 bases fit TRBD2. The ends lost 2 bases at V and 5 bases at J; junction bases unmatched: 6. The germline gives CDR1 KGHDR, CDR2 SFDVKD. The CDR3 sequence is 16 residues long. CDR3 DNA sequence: TGTGCCACCAGTGATTCCGGGACTAGCTTGAACAATGAGCAGTTCTTC. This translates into CATSDSGTSLNNEQFF.

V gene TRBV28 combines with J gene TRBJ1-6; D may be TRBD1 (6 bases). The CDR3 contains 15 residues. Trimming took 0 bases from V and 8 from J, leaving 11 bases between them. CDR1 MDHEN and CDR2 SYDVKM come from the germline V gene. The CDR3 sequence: CASSLWWGRDSPLHF. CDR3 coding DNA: TGTGCCAGCAGTTTATGGTGGGGGCGAGATTCACCCCTCCACTTT.

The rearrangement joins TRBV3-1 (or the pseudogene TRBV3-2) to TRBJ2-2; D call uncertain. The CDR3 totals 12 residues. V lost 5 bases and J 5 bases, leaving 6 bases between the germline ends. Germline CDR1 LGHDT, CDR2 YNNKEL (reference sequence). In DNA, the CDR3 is TGTGCCAGCAGCTATACTACCGGGGAGCTGTTTTTT. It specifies CASSYTTGELFF.

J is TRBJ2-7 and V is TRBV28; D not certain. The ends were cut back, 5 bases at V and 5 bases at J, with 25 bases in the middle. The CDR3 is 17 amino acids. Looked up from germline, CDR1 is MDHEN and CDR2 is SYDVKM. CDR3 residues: CASSPNNSPRAVHEQYF. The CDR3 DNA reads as TGTGCCAGCAGTCCAAACAATTCCCCTCGGGCCGTCCACGAGCAGTACTTC.

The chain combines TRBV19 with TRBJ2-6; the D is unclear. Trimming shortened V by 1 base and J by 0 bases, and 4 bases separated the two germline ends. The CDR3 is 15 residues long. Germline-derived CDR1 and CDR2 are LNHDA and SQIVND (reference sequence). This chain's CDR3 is CASSIVLSGANVLTF. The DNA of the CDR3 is TGTGCCAGTAGTATAGTCCTCTCTGGGGCCAACGTCCTGACTTTC. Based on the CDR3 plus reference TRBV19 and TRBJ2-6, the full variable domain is DGGITQSPKYLFRKEGQNVTLSCEQNLNHDAMYWYRQDPGQGLRLIYYSQIVNDFQKGDIAEGYSVSREKKESFPLTVTSAQKNPTAFYLCASSIVLSGANVLTFGAGSRLTVL.

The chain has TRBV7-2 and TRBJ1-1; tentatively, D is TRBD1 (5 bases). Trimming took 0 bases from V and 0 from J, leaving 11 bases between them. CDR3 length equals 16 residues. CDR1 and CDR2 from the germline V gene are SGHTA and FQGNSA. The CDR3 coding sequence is TGTGCCAGCAGCTTAGCGTCGGGGGTGCTGAACACTGAAGCTTTCTTT. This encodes CASSLASGVLNTEAFF.

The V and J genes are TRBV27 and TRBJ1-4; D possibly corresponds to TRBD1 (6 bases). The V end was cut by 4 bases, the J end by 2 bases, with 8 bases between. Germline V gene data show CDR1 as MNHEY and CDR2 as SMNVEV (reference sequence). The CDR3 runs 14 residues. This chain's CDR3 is CASSSGATNEKLFF. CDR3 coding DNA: TGTGCCAGCAGTTCGGGGGCGACTAATGAAAAACTGTTTTTT. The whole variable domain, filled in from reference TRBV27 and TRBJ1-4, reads EAQVTQNPRYLITVTGKKLTVTCSQNMNHEYMSWYRQDPGLGLRQIYYSMNVEVTDKGDVPEGYKVSRKEKRNFPLILESPSPNQTSLYFCASSSGATNEKLFFGSGTQLSVL.

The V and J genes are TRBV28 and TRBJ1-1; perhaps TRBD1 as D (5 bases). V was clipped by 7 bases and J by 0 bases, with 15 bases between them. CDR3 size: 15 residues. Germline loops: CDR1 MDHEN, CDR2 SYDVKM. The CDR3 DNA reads TGTGCCAGCACCGCGCGGGAGGGACTGAACACTGAAGCTTTCTTT. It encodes CASTAREGLNTEAFF.

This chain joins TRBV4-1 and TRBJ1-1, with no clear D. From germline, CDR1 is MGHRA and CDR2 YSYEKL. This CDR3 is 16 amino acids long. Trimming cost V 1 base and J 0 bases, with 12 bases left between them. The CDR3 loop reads CASSQVMSSMNTEAFF. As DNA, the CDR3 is TGCGCCAGCAGCCAAGTAATGAGTTCCATGAACACTGAAGCTTTCTTT.

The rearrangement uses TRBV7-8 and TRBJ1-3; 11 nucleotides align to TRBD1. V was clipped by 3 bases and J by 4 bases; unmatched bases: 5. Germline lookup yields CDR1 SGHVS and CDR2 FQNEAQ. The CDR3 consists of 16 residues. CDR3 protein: CASSFGQGAIGNTIYF. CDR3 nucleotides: TGTGCCAGCAGCTTTGGACAGGGGGCGATCGGAAACACCATATATTTT.